This TCR beta chain was identified during a study of blood T cell repertoires in COVID-19. The overall study: PBMCs, B-cell-depleted T cells, or T cells were the source of the cDNA or gDNA that made up the material.

In terms of age and location, participants ranged from roughly 18 to 90 years and lived in 24 US areas. Participants were placed into cohorts based on the clinical history they reported. Trimming left V 4 bases short and J 2 bases short, with 15 bases between. Germline values: CDR1 LNHDA, CDR2 SQIVND (reference sequence). The CDR3 loop spans 16 amino acids. In the authors' workflow: Reference gene primer amplification yielded estimated nucleated cell counts. Data came from immunoSEQ multiplex PCR; TCRdb stores just in-frame clones and leaves some out. V and J calls and clone size are copied from that table; D and trimming were computed from the DNA. The repertoire holds some 270,000 clones, with about 90% as singletons.

The genes are TRBV19 and TRBJ2-1; D is possibly TRBD2 (6 bases). Sequencing was done on a sample of PBMCs or T cells enriched from blood (not recorded which). This TCR derives from a woman aged 40 to 49 who had been exposed to COVID-19. DNA for the CDR3: TGTGCCAGTAGTACCCAGGAGGGACGGACCTACAATGAGCAGTTCTTC. It encodes CASSTQEGRTYNEQFF. Full variable domain (outside the CDR3, taken from reference TRBV19 and TRBJ2-1): DGGITQSPKYLFRKEGQNVTLSCEQNLNHDAMYWYRQDPGQGLRLIYYSQIVNDFQKGDIAEGYSVSREKKESFPLTVTSAQKNPTAFYLCASSTQEGRTYNEQFFGPGTRLTVL.